Below are 30 T cell receptor beta chains sequenced from a single sample in a study of blood T cells in healthy people across ages. Combining a sample-barcoded 5' primer with a J-beta primer mix, a second PCR ran for 7 to 11 cycles. TCRdb called the 5' RACE reads again in MiXCR, with one record for every CDR3 protein. The sample includes hundreds of thousands of distinct CDR3 sequences, 25% to 30% of them seen just once. Sequenced input: blood. Every receptor here comes from a woman older than 75 in good health.

This rearrangement joins TRBV9 to TRBJ2-7, with TRBD1 identical over 11 bases. V gave up 0 bases and J gave up 4 bases; unmatched junction bases: 6. Germline CDR1 reads SGDLS; CDR2 reads YYNGEE. This CDR3 spans 16 amino acids. CDR3 coding DNA: TGTGCCAGCAGCGTAGACCCCGGGACAGGGGGTTACGAGCAGTACTTC. This encodes CASSVDPGTGGYEQYF.

This chain uses TRBV20-1 with TRBJ2-1; D may be TRBD2 (6 bases). The DNA end is more similar to TRBJ2-7, so the J call may be wrong. Germline V gene sequence: CDR1 DFQATT, CDR2 SNEGSKA (reference sequence). This CDR3 comprises 14 residues. For the CDR3, the DNA is TGCAGTGCTAGAGTGCGCGGGGATTACAATGAGCAGTACTTC. Amino acid sequence: CSARVRGDYNEQYF.

This clonotype occurred many times. The rearrangement joins TRBV6-2 or TRBV6-3 to TRBJ2-7, with D possibly being TRBD2 (6 bases). CDR3 length equals 14 residues. From germline, CDR1 is MNHEY and CDR2 SVGEGT. Trimming took 6 bases from V and 0 from J, leaving 12 bases between them. The CDR3 loop is CASRFRGTSYEQYF. The DNA for the CDR3 is TGTGCCAGCAGGTTCCGGGGGACCTCCTACGAGCAGTACTTC.

The rearrangement joins TRBV5-1 to TRBJ2-5; no reliable D call. The length of the CDR3 is 14 residues. Looked up from germline, CDR1 is SGHRS and CDR2 is YFSETQ. Trimming shortened V by 4 bases and J by 2 bases, and 12 bases separated the two germline ends. This CDR3 reads CASSHTSKQETQYF. CDR3 coding DNA: TGCGCCAGCAGCCATACTTCGAAGCAAGAGACCCAGTACTTC.

This clonotype was observed a few times. The gene calls are TRBV28 and TRBJ2-1; the match to TRBD1 covers 10 bases. Germline loops: CDR1 MDHEN, CDR2 SYDVKM. The CDR3 spans 15 residues. Trimming removed 7 bases from V and 7 bases from J; junction bases left unmatched: 10. DNA for the CDR3: TGTGCCAGCAAGGGTACCGGGACAGGGGAGAATGAGCAGTTCTTC. Its translation: CASKGTGTGENEQFF. Full variable domain (outside the CDR3, taken from reference TRBV28 and TRBJ2-1): DVKVTQSSRYLVKRTGEKVFLECVQDMDHENMFWYRQDPGLGLRLIYFSYDVKMKEKGDIPEGYSVSREKKERFSLILESASTNQTSMYLCASKGTGTGENEQFFGPGTRLTVL.

The chain is built from TRBV7-2 and TRBJ2-7; D is unclear. The germline V gene has CDR1 SGHTA and CDR2 FQGNSA. The CDR3 contains 15 residues. V was cut by 1 base and J by 2 bases, with 12 bases left in between. CDR3 nucleotides: TGTGCCAGCAGCTTAGTGGACGGCCTCCCCTACGAGCAGTACTTC. Protein product: CASSLVDGLPYEQYF.

This clonotype was counted a few times. V and J are TRBV15 and TRBJ2-5; D is unclear. CDR3 size: 15 residues. V gave up 3 bases and J gave up 2 bases, with 13 bases separating them. Germline loops: CDR1 LNHNV, CDR2 YYDKDF (reference sequence). Here the CDR3 reads CATSSLKVVQETQYF. For the CDR3, the DNA is TGTGCCACCAGCAGTTTGAAGGTTGTGCAAGAGACCCAGTACTTC.

J is TRBJ2-6 and V is TRBV7-2, with 9 bases aligning to TRBD2. The CDR3 consists of 18 residues. V was pared by 7 bases and J by 0 bases, with 10 bases of the junction left unmatched. Germline CDR1 reads SGHTA; CDR2 reads FQGNSA. The CDR3 spells CASTLRAGGLSGANVLTF. The CDR3 bases are TGTGCCAGCACCCTCCGGGCGGGAGGGCTCTCTGGGGCCAACGTCCTGACTTTC. The full variable domain, completed using reference TRBV7-2 and TRBJ2-6, is GAGVSQSPSNKVTEKGKDVELRCDPISGHTALYWYRQSLGQGLEFLIYFQGNSAPDKSGLPSDRFSAERTGGSVSTLTIQRTQQEDSAVYLCASTLRAGGLSGANVLTFGAGSRLTVL.

This clonotype was seen a few times. This may stem from a read error, because a much larger clone lies one nucleotide away. This rearrangement joins TRBV20-1 to TRBJ2-1; 7 bases line up with TRBD2. There are 12 residues in the CDR3. Germline-derived CDR1 and CDR2 are DFQATT and SNEGSKA (reference sequence). Here the CDR3 DNA reads TGCAGCCCAGCGGGGCTTTACGATGAGCAGTTCTTC. It codes for CSPAGLYDEQFF.

This clonotype came up many times. V is TRBV7-9 and J is TRBJ2-3; TRBD1 might be the D (5 bases). V was trimmed by 2 bases and J by 0 bases, leaving 15 bases between them. Per the germline V gene, CDR1 is SEHNR and CDR2 is FQNEAQ (reference sequence). The CDR3 totals 17 residues. DNA of the CDR3: TGTGCCAGCAGCTTACACAGGCGACACACTAGCACAGATACGCAGTATTTT. Residues: CASSLHRRHTSTDTQYF.

The chain is built from TRBV6-2 or TRBV6-3 and TRBJ1-1; no firm D call. The V and J ends lost 0 bases and 11 bases respectively, with 13 bases between them. Germline V CDR1 and CDR2: MNHEY, SVGEGT. The CDR3 has 13 residues. CDR3 region: CASSYSSPPEAFF. In DNA form, the CDR3 reads TGTGCCAGCAGTTACTCCAGCCCCCCAGAGGCTTTCTTT.

In its sample, this clonotype was seen many times. The CDR3 is CSVGVGETQYF. CDR3 nucleotide sequence: TGCAGCGTTGGAGTAGGAGAGACCCAGTACTTC. V is TRBV29-1 and J is TRBJ2-5; no reliable D call. The CDR3 is 11 residues long. Germline V gene sequence: CDR1 SQVTM, CDR2 ANQGSEA. Trimming took off 4 bases at V and 4 bases at J, with 7 bases between the two ends. The variable domain in full, with the rest retrieved from reference TRBV29-1 and TRBJ2-5, is SAVISQKPSRDICQRGTSLTIQCQVDSQVTMMFWYRQQPGQSLTLIATANQGSEATYESGFVIDKFPISRPNLTFSTLTVSNMSPEDSSIYLCSVGVGETQYFGPGTRLLVL.

In its sample, this clonotype was seen a few times. A clone one base away is much larger, so this may be a read error. The V and J genes are TRBV5-5 and TRBJ2-1, with 11 bases identical to TRBD2. Germline CDR1 reads SGHKS; CDR2 reads YYEKEE (reference sequence). V gave up 1 base and J gave up 9 bases; unmatched junction bases: 6. The CDR3 totals 15 residues. CDR3 region: CASSLWSSGGFEQFF. The CDR3 coding sequence is TGTGCCAGCAGCTTGTGGTCTAGCGGGGGGTTTGAGCAGTTCTTC.

The gene calls are TRBV7-2 and TRBJ1-4; D is uncertain. V lost 6 bases and J lost 2, with 13 bases in between. The CDR3 runs to 15 residues. Per germline, CDR1 SGHTA and CDR2 FQGNSA. CDR3 DNA sequence: TGTGCCAGCAGACGGGCGGCGGCCACTAATGAAAAACTGTTTTTT. Protein product: CASRRAAATNEKLFF.

This clonotype is classed as medium-sized. The V call is TRBV20-1, the J call TRBJ2-1; D may be TRBD1 or TRBD2 (5 bases each). Germline loops: CDR1 DFQATT, CDR2 SNEGSKA (reference sequence). The CDR3 is 16 amino acids. The ends were cut back, 0 bases at V and 5 bases at J, with 17 bases in the middle. The CDR3 region is CSAREIGAVGDNEQFF. The CDR3 DNA follows: TGCAGTGCTAGAGAGATAGGAGCGGTGGGGGACAATGAGCAGTTCTTC.

This clonotype was counted between two and nine times. This chain uses TRBV6-5 with TRBJ1-6, with unresolved D. The CDR3 totals 16 residues. Trimming pared 0 bases from V and 5 bases from J, leaving 11 bases between. CDR1 MNHEY and CDR2 SVGAGI come from the germline V gene. This CDR3 is CASSYSMAHNNSPLHF. CDR3 nucleotides: TGTGCCAGCAGTTACTCGATGGCCCACAATAATTCACCCCTCCACTTT.

There are a few counts of this clonotype. V usage is TRBV4-3 and J usage is TRBJ1-1; D call uncertain. Trimming took off 0 bases at V and 0 bases at J, with 8 bases between the two ends. The CDR3 has 15 residues. The germline CDR1 and CDR2 sequences are LGHNA and YSLEER. The CDR3, as DNA: TGCGCCAGCAGCCAAGATACAGCTATGAACACTGAAGCTTTCTTT. Its protein product is CASSQDTAMNTEAFF.

This clonotype was detected ten times or more. The chain combines TRBV10-3 with TRBJ2-1; the match to TRBD1 covers 7 bases. With V trimmed by 6 bases and J by 8 bases, 13 bases remained unmatched. The CDR3 spans 15 residues. Germline V CDR1 and CDR2: ENHRY, SYGVKD. CDR3 sequence: CAISAGGSSTDEQFF. As DNA, the CDR3 is TGTGCCATCAGCGCAGGGGGTTCCTCTACTGATGAGCAGTTCTTC.

This clonotype was seen more than once but under ten times. The genes are TRBV6-5 and TRBJ2-3; D possibly matches TRBD1 or TRBD2 (5 bases each). Per germline, CDR1 MNHEY and CDR2 SVGAGI. CDR3 size: 13 residues. V lost 5 bases and J lost 9, with 15 bases in between. CDR3 in amino acids: CASSPGGGGTQYF. The CDR3 region has the DNA TGTGCCAGCAGTCCGGGTGGGGGTGGGACGCAGTATTTT.

The sample holds a few counts of this clonotype. The gene calls are TRBV4-3 and TRBJ2-1; 14 positions match TRBD2. The CDR3 covers 17 residues. CDR1 LGHNA and CDR2 YSLEER come from the germline V gene. V lost 2 bases, J lost 5 bases, and 5 bases stayed unmatched. The CDR3 DNA reads as TGCGCCAGCAGCCAACGGGGACTAGCGGGGGCAGACAATGAGCAGTTCTTC. It is translated as CASSQRGLAGADNEQFF.

This clonotype appeared many times. This sequence joins TRBV4-1 and TRBJ2-5; possibly TRBD2 for D (7 bases). In germline, CDR1 is MGHRA, CDR2 YSYEKL. V was clipped by 4 bases and J by 5 bases, with 26 bases between them. The CDR3 has 18 amino acids. This chain's CDR3 is CASSPSGGFRGDYETQYF. The CDR3 nucleotides are TGCGCCAGCAGCCCTTCCGGGGGGTTTAGGGGGGATTACGAGACCCAGTACTTC.

This clonotype was seen at least ten times. CDR3: CAISAAGLADEQFF. In nucleotides, the CDR3 is TGTGCCATCAGTGCCGCGGGACTAGCCGATGAGCAGTTCTTC. The genes are TRBV10-3 and TRBJ2-1; 9 nucleotides match TRBD2. The CDR3 is 14 amino acids. CDR1 ENHRY and CDR2 SYGVKD come from the germline V gene. The J segment lost 8 bases and the V segment lost 4 bases, leaving 6 bases of the junction unmatched.

Comment on this clonotype: Because it lacks the conserved phenylalanine or tryptophan at the end, this CDR3 is likely a read error. V gene TRBV6-6 combines with J gene TRBJ1-1; a weak D match, TRBD1 (6 bases). Germline CDR1 and CDR2: MNHNY and SVGAGI (reference sequence). V was trimmed by 6 bases and J by 5 bases, leaving 13 bases between them. This CDR3 is built from 13 residues. The CDR3 DNA is TGTGCCAGCAGCCCAACAGGGAATACTGAAGCTTTCTTA. This sequence encodes CASSPTGNTEAFL.

As concerns this clonotype: This clone may be a read error of a much larger clone one base away. The chain links TRBV6-5 to TRBJ2-7; the match to TRBD2 covers 10 bases. The assigned J gene may be wrong: the sequence end matches TRBJ2-5 better. In germline, CDR1 is MNHEY, CDR2 SVGAGI. This CDR3 region has 14 residues. CDR3 sequence reads: CASRRAGGRETQYF. The CDR3 region has the DNA TGTGCCAGTAGACGAGCGGGGGGGCGGGAGACCCAGTACTTC.

The chain couples TRBV7-2 to TRBJ1-2, with a tentative D call TRBD1 (5 bases). The CDR3 runs 13 residues. Trimming removed 1 base at V and 7 bases at J, with 10 bases between. Germline V gene lookup returns CDR1 SGHTA and CDR2 FQGNSA. The CDR3 sequence: CASSLVREGGYTF. The CDR3 DNA follows: TGTGCCAGCAGCTTAGTCAGGGAGGGTGGCTACACCTTC.

This clonotype was counted ten times or more. V gene TRBV20-1 combines with J gene TRBJ2-7; perhaps TRBD1 as D (5 bases). The germline gives CDR1 DFQATT, CDR2 SNEGSKA (reference sequence). This CDR3 comprises 14 residues. Trimming took 3 bases from V and 1 from J, leaving 13 bases between them. The CDR3 is CSASPLGQSYEQYF. As DNA, the CDR3 is TGCAGTGCTAGTCCCCTGGGGCAGTCCTACGAGCAGTACTTC.

This clonotype was observed many times. V gene TRBV5-1 combines with J gene TRBJ2-5; TRBD1 agrees at 8 bases. The CDR3 runs 16 residues. The germline gives CDR1 SGHRS, CDR2 YFSETQ. V lost 0 bases to trimming and J lost 3 bases; unmatched junction nucleotides: 7. The CDR3 here is CASSLALDREKETQYF. Written as DNA, the CDR3 is TGCGCCAGCAGCTTGGCTCTGGACAGGGAGAAAGAGACCCAGTACTTC.

On this clonotype itself: It may be a read error: a sequence one base away is much more abundant. The chain links TRBV7-2 to TRBJ2-1; TRBD1 might be the D (6 bases). Trimming pared 3 bases from V and 6 bases from J, leaving 15 bases between. The CDR3 runs 15 residues. Germline V gives CDR1 SGHTA, CDR2 FQGNSA. The CDR3: CASSLGRGGTNEQFF. CDR3 sequence (DNA): TGTGCCAGCAGCTTGGGCAGGGGCGGTACCAATGAGCAGTTCTTC.

Notes on this clonotype: It may be a read error: a sequence one base away is much more abundant. The chain recombines TRBV7-9 with TRBJ1-6; 8 bases agree with TRBD1. CDR1 and CDR2 (germline): SEHNR, FQNEAQ (reference sequence). J lost 9 bases, V lost 8 bases, and 9 bases had no gene match. CDR3 length: 14 residues. As DNA, the CDR3 is TGTGCCAGCGGTGCTGGGACAGGATGTTCACCCCTCCACTTT. It encodes CASGAGTGCSPLHF.

This rearrangement joins TRBV4-1 to TRBJ2-7; D is undetermined. CDR1 is MGHRA and CDR2 is YSYEKL in the germline V gene. The CDR3 runs 11 residues. Trimming removed 2 bases at V and 6 bases at J, with 5 bases between. CDR3: CASSQYGEQYF. The DNA for the CDR3 is TGCGCCAGCAGCCAATATGGCGAGCAGTACTTC.